This T cell receptor (beta chain) was identified during a study of CD8+CD57+ T cells in acquired aplastic anemia. Study-level points and caveats: Overlapping CD8+ CDR3 repertoires of patients and controls contained approximately 28 shared sequences.

The template used for profiling TCR beta VDJ and CDR3 was genomic DNA. TCRdb re-called the reads through MiXCR, storing one row per CDR3 protein. The table lists fewer than 250,000 distinct CDR3 sequences, around 50% of them singletons. Germline V gene sequence: CDR1 ENHRY, CDR2 SYGVKD. Trimming took off 3 bases at V and 8 bases at J, with 16 bases between the two ends. The CDR3 spans 14 residues. As to this clonotype: Its antigen is still unknown.

Sequences were obtained from sorted CD4+, CD8+, or CD8+CD57+ T cells (not recorded which) from PBMCs. The chain is built from TRBV10-3 and TRBJ1-2, with D possibly TRBD1 on 5 matching bases. The TCR comes from a human donor in good health, serving as a control. DNA of the CDR3: TGTGCCATCAGTGACCTCGGGGAGTCAGGGGGCTACACCTTC. Its translation: CAISDLGESGGYTF.